What follows are 14 T cell receptor beta chains derived from one specimen sequenced in a study of control samples from healthy donors and cancer patients. Using immunoSEQ multiplex PCR, the repertoire was profiled, and TCRdb retains in-frame clones only, with some absent. In the table there are 45,000 to 60,000 clones, 94% of which are singletons. Sequencing was performed on blood. The origin of the receptors is a man younger than 45 in good health.

V gene TRBV5-1 combines with J gene TRBJ2-3, with TRBD1 matching 8 bases. This CDR3 is built from 14 residues. Germline V gives CDR1 SGHRS, CDR2 YFSETQ. Germline trimming cut 4 bases from V and 4 bases from J; bases unmatched to any gene: 5. The DNA of the CDR3 is TGCGCCAGCAGCGCTGGACAGGGCTCAGATACGCAGTATTTT. Protein product: CASSAGQGSDTQYF.

In this sample, this clone is medium-sized (0.01 to 0.1%). V usage is TRBV6-5 and J usage is TRBJ2-7; a possible D gene is TRBD2 (5 bases). Trimming took 8 bases from V and 0 from J, leaving 14 bases between them. This CDR3 region has 14 residues. Germline-derived CDR1 and CDR2 are MNHEY and SVGAGI. CDR3 region: CASAAVRSSYEQYF. In DNA form, the CDR3 reads TGTGCCAGCGCAGCGGTTAGGAGCTCCTACGAGCAGTACTTC.

V gene TRBV5-4 combines with J gene TRBJ2-2, with a tentative D call TRBD1 (6 bases). V was shortened by 0 bases and J by 0 bases, with 15 bases between the two germline ends. The length of the CDR3 is 18 residues. Germline CDR1 SGHNT, CDR2 YYREEE (reference sequence). CDR3: CASSLALGADPNTGELFF. The CDR3 DNA reads TGTGCCAGCAGCTTGGCCTTGGGGGCCGACCCGAACACCGGGGAGCTGTTTTTT.

This clone came up once. This chain uses TRBV6-5 with TRBJ1-2; D gene unclear. Germline V gives CDR1 MNHEY, CDR2 SVGAGI. This CDR3 spans 14 amino acids. The V gene lost 3 bases and the J gene lost 3 bases, with 11 bases spanning the gap. CDR3: CASSYSGQDYGYTF. The CDR3 DNA sequence: TGTGCCAGCAGTTATTCCGGGCAGGACTATGGCTACACCTTC.

This chain's CDR3 is CASSPRVAELLNYGYTF. Written as DNA, the CDR3 is TGTGCCAGCAGCCCACGGGTTGCAGAGCTTTTAAACTATGGCTACACCTTC. The chain recombines TRBV7-3 with TRBJ1-2; D is undetermined. This CDR3 spans 17 amino acids. Trimming took 5 bases from V and 2 from J, leaving 21 bases between them. Germline-derived CDR1 and CDR2 are SGHTA and FQGTGA.

This clone has only one observation. This chain links TRBV19 with TRBJ2-1, with 8 bases fitting TRBD2. CDR1 and CDR2 (germline): LNHDA, SQIVND (reference sequence). The CDR3 consists of 18 residues. V shed 2 bases and J 2 bases; nucleotides not matched to a gene: 11. DNA for the CDR3: TGTGCCAGTAGTATACGAAGTCCTAGCGGGCAGACCTACAATGAGCAGTTCTTC. Translating it yields CASSIRSPSGQTYNEQFF.

The rearrangement uses TRBV2 and TRBJ2-1, with D possibly TRBD1 on 6 matching bases. Trimming cost V 7 bases and J 4 bases, with 14 bases left between them. Germline V lookup: CDR1 SNHLY, CDR2 FYNNEI. There are 14 residues in the CDR3. CDR3 DNA sequence: TGTGCCAGCACGCCGGACAGCCGATACAATGAGCAGTTCTTC. This codes for CASTPDSRYNEQFF.

The V call is TRBV18, the J call TRBJ1-4; no reliable D call. In germline, CDR1 is KGHSH, CDR2 LQKENI. This CDR3 comprises 13 residues. V lost 3 bases to trimming and J lost 8 bases, with 10 bases between them. This CDR3 is CASSPVEQEKLFF. The CDR3 bases are TGTGCCAGCTCACCGGTTGAACAAGAAAAACTGTTTTTT.

V gene TRBV6-2 or TRBV6-3 combines with J gene TRBJ1-5, with TRBD1 identical over 10 bases. Germline CDR1 reads MNHEY; CDR2 reads SVGEGT. This CDR3 contains 18 residues. After removal of 4 bases from V and 6 bases from J, the junction contained 15 bases not matched to a gene. CDR3 amino acids: CASSSRAGTGVGTQPQHF. The DNA for the CDR3 is TGTGCCAGCAGTTCGAGAGCCGGGACAGGGGTGGGTACTCAGCCCCAGCATTTT.

The CDR3 loop reads CASSGRLEETQYF. In DNA, the CDR3 is TGTGCCAGCAGCGGGCGATTAGAAGAGACCCAGTACTTC. The chain employs TRBV9 and TRBJ2-5; D call uncertain. The CDR3 has 13 amino acids. From germline, CDR1 is SGDLS and CDR2 YYNGEE. The germline V and J ends were trimmed by 3 bases and 3 bases, with 9 bases remaining between them.

V is TRBV4-1 and J is TRBJ1-4; the D is unclear. The CDR3 is 15 residues long. V was cut by 4 bases and J by 7 bases, with 16 bases left in between. CDR1 and CDR2 from the germline V gene are MGHRA and YSYEKL. This chain's CDR3 is CASSPYLGEVEKLFF. CDR3 DNA sequence: TGCGCCAGCAGCCCCTACCTGGGTGAGGTTGAAAAACTGTTTTTT.

The chain recombines TRBV24-1 with TRBJ1-2; D possibly corresponds to TRBD1 (6 bases). V was trimmed by 2 bases and J by 3 bases, leaving 9 bases between them. The CDR3 loop spans 14 amino acids. CDR1 KGHDR and CDR2 SFDVKD come from the germline V gene. CDR3 nucleotide sequence: TGTGCCACCAGTGATTCGACAGGCTACTATGGCTACACCTTC. Translated, it gives CATSDSTGYYGYTF.

This clone came up once. The chain carries TRBV18 and TRBJ1-3; a weak D match, TRBD1 (6 bases). The CDR3 has 16 residues. Trimming left V 3 bases short and J 4 bases short, with 16 bases between. Germline V gene data show CDR1 as KGHSH and CDR2 as LQKENI. CDR3 residues: CASSPALTGYGNTIYF. The CDR3 DNA reads as TGTGCCAGCTCACCCGCTTTGACAGGCTACGGAAACACCATATATTTT. Combining the CDR3 with reference TRBV18 and TRBJ1-3 gives the whole variable domain NAGVMQNPRHLVRRRGQEARLRCSPMKGHSHVYWYRQLPEEGLKFMVYLQKENIIDESGMPKERFSAEFPKEGPSILRIQQVVRGDSAAYFCASSPALTGYGNTIYFGEGSWLTVV.

The chain links TRBV2 to TRBJ2-5; a weak D match, TRBD2 (6 bases). V shed 6 bases and J shed 1 base, with 12 bases lying between them. The CDR3 extends over 14 amino acids. Looked up from germline, CDR1 is SNHLY and CDR2 is FYNNEI. The CDR3, as DNA: TGTGCCAGCAGATTGAGCGGGTTCCAAGAGACCCAGTACTTC. This translates into CASRLSGFQETQYF.